These 14 T cell receptor beta chains were sequenced from one sample in a study of spatial heterogeneity in lung cancer. As to time point: sample taken at primary tumor resection. Sequencing of whole RNA from tumor, nontumor lung or frozen PBMC involved no sorting. TCRdb processed the 5' RACE reads anew with MiXCR; each CDR3 protein has one entry. The data contain tens of thousands of distinct CDR3 sequences, approximately 20% of them singletons. Material: PBMCs, obtained at surgery. Receptors originate from a male donor with early-stage non-small cell lung cancer.

Only a few counts were recorded for this clonotype. The CDR3 spells CASSLQPDNEQFF. CDR3 DNA sequence: TGTGCCAGCAGCTTACAGCCCGACAATGAGCAGTTCTTC. The chain recombines TRBV7-8 with TRBJ2-1; D uncertain. The germline V and J ends were trimmed by 2 bases and 5 bases, with 7 bases remaining between them. Germline V lookup: CDR1 SGHVS, CDR2 FQNEAQ. The CDR3 extends over 13 amino acids.

This clonotype has ten or more counts. The V gene is TRBV7-9, the J gene TRBJ1-6, with D perhaps matching TRBD1 (5 bases). V lost 6 bases to trimming and J lost 10 bases, with 22 bases between them. The CDR3 consists of 16 residues. CDR1 and CDR2 (germline): SEHNR, FQNEAQ (reference sequence). The CDR3 DNA sequence: TGTGCCAGCAGACCATTACGAGGGGAAATAGGATCACCCCTCCACTTT. It yields the protein CASRPLRGEIGSPLHF.

The chain combines TRBV6-5 with TRBJ1-2, with D unresolved. V lost 2 bases to trimming and J lost 4 bases, with 17 bases between them. In germline, CDR1 is MNHEY, CDR2 SVGAGI. There are 16 residues in the CDR3. The CDR3 DNA sequence: TGTGCCAGCAGTTACCCAAAGGGCCGGGGATTCTATGGCTACACCTTC. It yields the protein CASSYPKGRGFYGYTF.

This clonotype has ten or more counts. The J gene is TRBJ2-7, the V gene TRBV10-3; D gene uncertain. Trimming stripped 3 bases from V and 0 bases from J, with 12 bases between. CDR3 length: 15 residues. Germline V gene sequence: CDR1 ENHRY, CDR2 SYGVKD. The CDR3, as DNA: TGTGCCATCAGTGACGTCGGCACCTACTCCTACGAGCAGTACTTC. Residues: CAISDVGTYSYEQYF.

V gene TRBV10-3 combines with J gene TRBJ2-2; D unresolved. In germline, CDR1 is ENHRY, CDR2 SYGVKD. V lost 0 bases, J lost 0 bases, and 8 bases lay in between. The CDR3 runs to 16 residues. The CDR3 region is CAISESAEANTGELFF. The CDR3 DNA is TGTGCCATCAGTGAGTCGGCCGAAGCGAACACCGGGGAGCTGTTTTTT.

In this sample, this clonotype turned up a few times. One end of the junction does not line up with germline, which may come from a read error. The chain has TRBV20-1 and TRBJ2-2, with D tentatively TRBD2 (5 bases). This CDR3 contains 14 residues. Germline lookup yields CDR1 DFQATT and CDR2 SNEGSKA (reference sequence). The CDR3 sequence: CSARAAGMTGELFF. The DNA of the CDR3 is TGCAGTGCCAGAGCGGCAGGCATGACCGGGGAGCTGTTTTTT.

The V gene is TRBV5-1, the J gene TRBJ1-1; TRBD1 agrees at 7 bases. The CDR3 runs 15 residues. Germline trimming cut 2 bases from V and 0 bases from J; bases unmatched to any gene: 4. CDR1 is SGHRS and CDR2 is YFSETQ in the germline V gene. CDR3 in DNA: TGCGCCAGCAGCTTTGTAGGGGGCTTGAACACTGAAGCTTTCTTT. Residues: CASSFVGGLNTEAFF.

The V gene is TRBV3-1, the J gene TRBJ1-1; no firm D call. The CDR3 contains 15 residues. CDR1 and CDR2 from the germline V gene are LGHDT and YNNKEL (reference sequence). Trimming pared 1 base from V and 7 bases from J, leaving 16 bases between. The CDR3: CASSQGGWASGEAFF. Written as DNA, the CDR3 is TGTGCCAGCAGCCAAGGAGGCTGGGCATCCGGTGAAGCTTTCTTT.

This clonotype appeared a few times. In nucleotides, the CDR3 is TGTGCCAGCAGCCACGCGGGGGACAGGGGCCCCTCTAACTATGGCTACACCTTC. This sequence encodes CASSHAGDRGPSNYGYTF. The gene calls are TRBV7-9 and TRBJ1-2; 10 bases align to TRBD1. The V and J ends lost 5 bases and 0 bases, in that order; junction bases with no gene match: 12. Germline CDR1 and CDR2: SEHNR and FQNEAQ (reference sequence). CDR3 size: 18 residues.

The rearrangement joins TRBV9 to TRBJ2-2, with D possibly TRBD2 on 6 matching bases. V was trimmed by 0 bases and J by 5 bases, leaving 11 bases between them. CDR1 is SGDLS and CDR2 is YYNGEE in the germline V gene. The CDR3 length is 15 residues. The CDR3 nucleotides read TGTGCCAGCAGCGTAGGGGTGCGGGAAACCGGGGAGCTGTTTTTT. Protein sequence: CASSVGVRETGELFF.

Only a few counts were recorded for this clonotype. The chain links TRBV6-2 or TRBV6-3 to TRBJ2-3, with 9 bases fitting TRBD2. Trimming cost V 5 bases and J 2 bases; bases outside gene matches: 5. The germline gives CDR1 MNHEY, CDR2 SVGEGT. CDR3 length: 15 residues. CDR3 amino acids: CASSAAGGYTDTQYF. CDR3 DNA sequence: TGTGCCAGCAGTGCAGCGGGGGGCTACACAGATACGCAGTATTTT.

There are a few counts of this clonotype. The rearrangement uses TRBV28 and TRBJ1-1; TRBD1 matches at 9 bases. The CDR3 totals 14 residues. Germline V gene lookup returns CDR1 MDHEN and CDR2 SYDVKM. The V and J ends lost 6 bases and 4 bases, in that order; junction bases with no gene match: 6. This chain's CDR3 is CASSRTGGGTEAFF. Written as DNA, the CDR3 is TGTGCCAGCAGCCGTACAGGGGGCGGCACTGAAGCTTTCTTT.

The chain links TRBV2 to TRBJ1-4, with 10 nucleotides matching TRBD1. The trim removed 3 bases at V and 8 bases at J, leaving 3 bases unmatched. CDR3 size: 14 residues. From germline, CDR1 is SNHLY and CDR2 FYNNEI. The CDR3, as DNA: TGTGCCAGCAGTGAGAGGGACAGGGGCGAAAAACTGTTTTTT. It codes for CASSERDRGEKLFF.

This clonotype showed up just a few times. The rearrangement joins TRBV6-2 or TRBV6-3 to TRBJ2-3; D gene uncertain. Trimming left V 4 bases short and J 4 bases short, with 9 bases between. The CDR3 contains 13 residues. The germline V gene encodes CDR1 MNHEY and CDR2 SVGEGT. CDR3 amino acids: CASSSTSADTQYF. The CDR3 DNA reads as TGTGCCAGCAGTTCGACTTCGGCAGATACGCAGTATTTT.